These T cell receptor beta chains were read from a single sample in a study of cytomegalovirus exposure and HLA in healthy donors. Sequencing was performed with immunoSEQ multiplex PCR; in TCRdb, only in-frame clones are kept and a portion is missing. The data contain about 160,000 clones, around nine tenths of them singletons. Material for sequencing was PBMCs. These receptor sequences come from a man aged 18 to 35 in good health and CMV-seropositive. CDR3s include the opening cysteine and the closing phenylalanine or tryptophan. Fields, in order: clone size, V gene, D gene, J gene, CDR3 protein, CDR3 DNA. The D gene is left open where the match is weak. The size field is filled for only some rows; it gives once, few, many or a size class.

.	TRBV15	.	TRBJ2-2	CATPTGNTGELFF	TGTGCCACTCCGACAGGGAACACCGGGGAGCTGTTTTTT
once	TRBV28	TRBD1	TRBJ1-2	CASRKTGLNYGYTF	TGTGCCAGCAGAAAGACAGGGCTCAACTATGGCTACACCTTC
.	TRBV7-6	.	TRBJ2-5	CASSFRVYQETQYF	TGTGCCAGCAGCTTCCGGGTGTACCAAGAGACCCAGTACTTC
.	TRBV28	TRBD1	TRBJ2-2	CASLRGSNTGELFF	TGTGCCAGTCTCAGGGGGTCGAACACCGGGGAGCTGTTTTTT
once	TRBV6-5	.	TRBJ2-5	CASRGRQGLQETQYF	TGTGCCAGCAGGGGGCGCCAGGGCCTCCAAGAGACCCAGTACTTC
.	TRBV7-2	TRBD2	TRBJ2-7	CASRLTSGRDYEQYF	TGTGCCAGCAGGCTTACTAGCGGGAGGGACTACGAGCAGTACTTC
few	TRBV9	.	TRBJ1-5	CASSTSPGSREPQHF	TGTGCCAGCAGCACCTCCCCGGGATCCCGCGAGCCCCAGCATTTT
.	TRBV30	TRBD2	TRBJ2-7	CAWNPSGGPYEQYF	TGTGCCTGGAACCCTAGCGGGGGCCCCTACGAGCAGTACTTC
.	TRBV10-1	.	TRBJ2-1	CASSESLSYNEQFF	TGCGCCAGCAGTGAGTCCCTATCTTACAATGAGCAGTTCTTC
.	TRBV19	.	TRBJ1-2	CASSTLVPGYTF	TGTGCCAGTAGTACCCTAGTCCCTGGCTACACCTTC
.	TRBV19	TRBD1	TRBJ1-2	CASSPGQGRDYGYTF	TGTGCCAGTAGCCCAGGACAGGGTCGGGACTATGGCTACACCTTC
.	TRBV5-1	.	TRBJ1-5	CASSWPEAGDNQPQHF	TGCGCCAGCAGCTGGCCCGAGGCAGGGGACAATCAGCCCCAGCATTTT
.	TRBV4-1	.	TRBJ2-2	CASSQQGVWRDERDTGELFF	TGCGCCAGCAGCCAGCAGGGGGTATGGCGGGATGAACGAGACACCGGGGAGCTGTTTTTT
.	TRBV5-6	.	TRBJ1-1	CASSLGGNTEAFF	TGTGCCAGCAGTTTAGGGGGAAACACTGAAGCTTTCTTT
once	TRBV10-1	TRBD2	TRBJ2-1	CASSDGTTNEQFF	TGCGCCAGCAGCGACGGGACTACCAATGAGCAGTTCTTC
.	TRBV11-2	TRBD2	TRBJ2-5	CASSSPGTSERWKTQYF	TGTGCCAGCAGCTCCCCCGGGACTAGCGAAAGATGGAAGACCCAGTACTTC
.	TRBV6-5	.	TRBJ1-1	CASSATGSYTEAFF	TGTGCCAGCAGTGCAACAGGTAGTTACACTGAAGCTTTCTTT
.	TRBV6-5	.	TRBJ1-5	CASSSTGSKNQPQHF	TGTGCCAGCAGCTCCACAGGGAGCAAAAATCAGCCCCAGCATTTT
.	TRBV10-3	.	TRBJ1-5	CAISAGGYSNQPQHF	TGTGCCATCAGTGCAGGTGGTTATAGCAATCAGCCCCAGCATTTT
.	TRBV5-1	.	TRBJ2-2	CASSLVGPDTGELFF	TGCGCCAGCAGCTTGGTGGGCCCTGACACCGGGGAGCTGTTTTTT
.	TRBV14	.	TRBJ1-3	CASSRRAASSGNTIYF	TGTGCCAGCAGCCGGCGGGCCGCGAGCTCTGGAAACACCATATATTTT
.	TRBV6-5	.	TRBJ1-2	CASNGGGYGYTF	TGTGCCAGTAATGGGGGCGGCTATGGCTACACCTTC
.	TRBV29-1	TRBD2	TRBJ2-1	CSVEGLAGARENEQFF	TGCAGCGTTGAGGGACTAGCGGGGGCCCGGGAGAATGAGCAGTTCTTC
.	TRBV6-5	TRBD1	TRBJ2-7	CASRTRQGSYEQYF	TGTGCCAGCAGAACACGACAGGGATCCTACGAGCAGTACTTC
.	TRBV4-2	TRBD2	TRBJ2-2	CASSQPGLAYTGELFF	TGTGCCAGCAGCCAGCCGGGACTAGCGTACACCGGGGAGCTGTTTTTT
.	TRBV2	.	TRBJ1-1	CASSEDSGRLNTEAFF	TGTGCCAGCAGTGAAGACAGCGGCAGGCTGAACACTGAAGCTTTCTTT
.	TRBV28	TRBD2	TRBJ2-7	CASRLGLAGLYEQYF	TGTGCCAGCAGGCTGGGACTAGCGGGACTCTACGAGCAGTACTTC
once	TRBV19	TRBD1	TRBJ1-3	CATLQVDRGVFSGNTIYF	TGTGCCACCCTGCAAGTGGACAGGGGCGTATTCTCTGGAAACACCATATATTTT
.	TRBV9	.	TRBJ2-2	CASSARELSSGELFF	TGTGCCAGCAGCGCCCGGGAGTTGAGCTCCGGGGAGCTGTTTTTT
few	TRBV9	TRBD2	TRBJ2-1	CASSVDPTSGVISYNEQFF	TGTGCCAGCAGCGTAGACCCGACTAGCGGGGTCATCTCCTACAATGAGCAGTTCTTC
few	TRBV2	TRBD1	TRBJ2-7	CASRWQGDDEQYF	TGTGCCAGCAGGTGGCAGGGGGACGACGAGCAGTACTTC
.	TRBV27	.	TRBJ2-7	CASKAGTSFSYEQYF	TGTGCCAGCAAAGCCGGGACTTCCTTCTCCTACGAGCAGTACTTC
once	TRBV19	.	TRBJ2-2	CASSIVLGGNTGELFF	TGTGCCAGTAGTATAGTCTTGGGGGGGAACACCGGGGAGCTGTTTTTT
.	TRBV7-2	.	TRBJ2-5	CASSLVARGETQYF	TGTGCCAGCAGCCTCGTAGCGAGGGGGGAGACCCAGTACTTC
.	TRBV7-8	TRBD2	TRBJ2-7	CASSFSTSGEQYF	TGTGCCAGCAGCTTCTCTACTAGCGGCGAGCAGTACTTC
.	TRBV7-3	TRBD1	TRBJ2-2	CASSIQGANTGELFF	TGTGCCAGCAGCATACAGGGGGCGAACACCGGGGAGCTGTTTTTT
.	TRBV30	.	TRBJ2-3	CAWSALGRGSTDTQYF	TGTGCCTGGAGTGCACTCGGGCGGGGAAGCACAGATACGCAGTATTTT
.	TRBV7-6	TRBD2	TRBJ2-7	CASSSLAGEGRREQYF	TGTGCCAGCAGCAGTTTAGCGGGAGAGGGAAGGCGCGAGCAGTACTTC
.	TRBV27	.	TRBJ1-2	CASRSPGSNYGYTF	TGTGCCAGCAGGTCCCCAGGGTCAAACTATGGCTACACCTTC
.	TRBV10-3	TRBD1	TRBJ2-5	CAISAGTGEETQYF	TGTGCCATCAGTGCTGGGACAGGGGAAGAGACCCAGTACTTC
.	TRBV28	.	TRBJ2-7	CASSLVGDEQYF	TGTGCCAGCAGTTTAGTCGGGGACGAGCAGTACTTC
.	TRBV2	TRBD1	TRBJ1-1	CASTDRGQEAFF	TGTGCCAGCACTGACAGGGGGCAGGAAGCTTTCTTT
.	TRBV7-9	TRBD1	TRBJ2-2	CASSGTGTDFGELFF	TGTGCCAGCAGCGGCACCGGGACAGATTTCGGGGAGCTGTTTTTT
.	TRBV18	.	TRBJ2-5	CASSPPSGQGQETQYF	TGTGCCAGCTCACCACCGTCGGGTCAGGGACAAGAGACCCAGTACTTC
.	TRBV2	TRBD1	TRBJ2-3	CASSVGRQGTSDTQYF	TGTGCCAGCAGTGTGGGTAGACAGGGAACTTCAGATACGCAGTATTTT